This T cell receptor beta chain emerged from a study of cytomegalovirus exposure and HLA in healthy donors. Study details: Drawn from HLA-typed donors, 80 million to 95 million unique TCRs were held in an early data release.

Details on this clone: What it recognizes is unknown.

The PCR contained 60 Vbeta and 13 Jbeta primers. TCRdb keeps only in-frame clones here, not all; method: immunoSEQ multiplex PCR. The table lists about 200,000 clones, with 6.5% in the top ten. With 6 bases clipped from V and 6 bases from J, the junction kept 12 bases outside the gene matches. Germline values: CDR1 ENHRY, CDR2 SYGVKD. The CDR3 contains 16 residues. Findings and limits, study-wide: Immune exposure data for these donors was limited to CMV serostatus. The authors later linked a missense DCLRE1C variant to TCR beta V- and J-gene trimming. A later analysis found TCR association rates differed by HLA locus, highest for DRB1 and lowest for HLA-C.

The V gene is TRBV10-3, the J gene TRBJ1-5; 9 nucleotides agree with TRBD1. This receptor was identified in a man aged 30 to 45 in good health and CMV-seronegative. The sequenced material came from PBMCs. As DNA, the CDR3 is TGTGCCATCAGCGGATCCGGGACAGGGTGGGGTCAGCCCCAGCATTTT. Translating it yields CAISGSGTGWGQPQHF.